These T cell receptor beta chains were read from a single sample in a study of post-analysis software for immune sequencing data. TCRdb ran MiXCR on the PCR reads and lists one entry per CDR3 protein. The sample comprises hundreds of thousands of distinct CDR3 sequences, roughly 30% of which are singletons, and around 0.56% rests with the top ten. The sample comprised blood. The source of these receptors is a girl aged 5-17 years with multiple sclerosis. CDR3s include the opening cysteine and the closing phenylalanine or tryptophan. A D gene is named only where the DNA matches it firmly. Clone size is shown for a subset of rows, as once, few, many or a class of expanded clone.

>few|TRBJ1-6|TRBV20-1|TRBD1
CSARQGPNSPLHF
TGCAGTGCCAGACAGGGGCCGAATTCACCCCTCCACTTT
>many|TRBJ1-2|TRBV28|TRBD1
CASRQGRYTF
TGTGCCAGCCGACAGGGGAGGTACACCTTC
>few|TRBJ2-1|TRBV6-1|TRBD1
CASFDSTGIATSSYNEQFF
TGTGCCAGCTTTGATTCGACAGGGATAGCGACCAGCTCCTACAATGAGCAGTTCTTC
>few|TRBJ1-5|TRBV20-1|NA
CSANPTAANTAQHF
TGCAGTGCCAACCCCACGGCGGCCAACACGGCCCAGCATTTT
>NA|TRBJ2-7|TRBV9|NA
CASSGRSREQYF
TGTGCCAGCAGCGGGAGATCGCGTGAGCAGTACTTC
>NA|TRBJ2-3|TRBV6-2/TRBV6-3|NA
CAIARRGDTQYF
TGTGCCATCGCCCGTCGGGGAGATACGCAGTATTTT
>few|TRBJ2-5|TRBV6-2/TRBV6-3|NA
CASSLTGMYQETQYF
TGTGCCAGCAGTTTAACAGGGATGTACCAAGAGACCCAGTACTTC
>few|TRBJ2-1|TRBV20-1|TRBD2
CSAVLAGGSYNEQFF
TGCAGTGCCGTGTTAGCGGGTGGCTCCTACAATGAGCAGTTCTTC
>NA|TRBJ1-5|TRBV28|NA
CASSPGQNPGHQPQHF
TGTGCCAGCAGTCCCGGACAAAACCCAGGCCACCAGCCCCAGCATTTT
>NA|TRBJ1-2|TRBV5-1|TRBD1
CASSLSPGTGERDGYTF
TGCGCCAGCAGCTTGTCTCCAGGGACAGGGGAGAGGGATGGCTACACCTTC
>many|TRBJ2-1|TRBV6-5|NA
CASRVRGYNEQFF
TGTGCCAGCAGGGTAAGGGGATACAATGAGCAGTTCTTC
>few|TRBJ2-1|TRBV11-2|TRBD2
CASSYQGLAGNEQFF
TGTGCCAGCAGCTACCAGGGACTAGCGGGGAATGAGCAGTTCTTC
>few|TRBJ2-2|TRBV9|TRBD1
CASSVAGRGRSGELFF
TGTGCCAGCAGCGTAGCTGGCAGGGGGCGTTCCGGGGAGCTGTTTTTT
>NA|TRBJ1-5|TRBV6-1|NA
CASSGRSGENQPQHF
TGTGCCAGCAGTGGGCGTTCAGGGGAAAATCAGCCCCAGCATTTT
>NA|TRBJ2-7|TRBV28|NA
CASRYGGSSYEQYF
TGTGCCAGCAGATACGGGGGAAGCTCCTACGAGCAGTACTTC
>many|TRBJ2-7|TRBV7-2|TRBD1
CASSPDRGPPYEQYF
TGTGCCAGCAGCCCTGACAGGGGCCCCCCCTACGAGCAGTACTTC
>few|TRBJ2-5|TRBV24-1|NA
CATSAPTGSREETQYF
TGTGCCACCAGCGCCCCCACGGGATCCAGGGAAGAGACCCAGTACTTC
>many|TRBJ2-5|TRBV9|TRBD1
CASSQGQGGTTQYF
TGTGCCAGCAGCCAGGGACAGGGTGGTACAACCCAGTACTTC
>NA|TRBJ1-1|TRBV28|NA
CASTPSEIAFF
TGTGCCAGCACCCCATCGGAGATAGCTTTCTTT
>few|TRBJ2-1|TRBV20-1|NA
CSATIGGGTRSYNEQFF
TGCAGTGCTACTATCGGCGGCGGGACTCGCTCCTACAATGAGCAGTTCTTC
>NA|TRBJ2-2|TRBV9|NA
CASSLPGRVGGELFF
TGTGCCAGCAGCCTCCCGGGCAGGGTCGGCGGGGAGCTGTTTTTT
>NA|TRBJ1-1|TRBV29-1|NA
CSLGGNTEAFF
TGCAGCTTGGGGGGGAACACTGAAGCTTTCTTT
>few|TRBJ2-7|TRBV29-1|TRBD1
CSVGDRGGYEQYF
TGCAGCGTGGGGGACAGGGGGGGCTACGAGCAGTACTTC
>NA|TRBJ1-1|TRBV7-9|NA
CASSLVWGGPLEAFF
TGTGCCAGCAGCTTAGTTTGGGGGGGGCCACTTGAAGCTTTCTTT
>NA|TRBJ1-1|TRBV6-6|NA
CASSYSVQNTEAFF
TGTGCCAGCAGTTACTCAGTTCAGAACACTGAAGCTTTCTTT
>few|TRBJ1-5|TRBV4-1|NA
CASSHGGGQPQHF
TGCGCCAGCAGCCATGGGGGGGGCCAGCCCCAGCATTTT
>few|TRBJ2-5|TRBV20-1|NA
CTGWSGETQYF
TGCACCGGTTGGTCTGGGGAGACCCAGTACTTC
>few|TRBJ1-5|TRBV6-2/TRBV6-3|NA
CASSYGFGTGQPQHF
TGTGCCAGCAGTTACGGTTTCGGTACTGGTCAGCCCCAGCATTTT
>few|TRBJ2-3|TRBV28|NA
CASTRPRALGFTDTQYF
TGTGCCAGCACCAGGCCTCGGGCATTGGGGTTCACAGATACGCAGTATTTT
>few|TRBJ2-5|TRBV5-4|TRBD1
CASSTGVGNEQYF
TGTGCCAGCAGCACAGGGGTGGGGAATGAGCAGTACTTC
>NA|TRBJ1-2|TRBV29-1|NA
CSVDPMGRGDGYTF
TGCAGCGTTGACCCCATGGGGCGGGGGGATGGCTACACCTTC
>NA|TRBJ1-2|TRBV28|NA
CASSFNFGQTYGYTF
TGTGCCAGCAGTTTCAATTTCGGACAGACCTATGGCTACACCTTC
>few|TRBJ1-5|TRBV12-3/TRBV12-4|NA
CASSLRTGNNQPQHF
TGTGCCAGCAGTTTACGGACGGGGAACAATCAGCCCCAGCATTTT
>NA|TRBJ1-4|TRBV7-2|NA
CASSLAVVTNEKLFF
TGTGCCAGCAGCTTAGCGGTGGTAACTAATGAAAAACTGTTTTTT
>NA|TRBJ1-5|TRBV6-1|NA
CASSGRVNNQPQHF
TGTGCCAGCAGTGGAAGGGTTAACAATCAGCCCCAGCATTTT
>NA|TRBJ2-1|TRBV20-1|TRBD1
CSTYRADRANEQFF
TGCAGTACATACCGTGCGGACAGGGCAAATGAGCAGTTCTTC
>few|TRBJ1-2|TRBV29-1|NA
CSVVALRVRKADGYTF
TGCAGCGTTGTGGCCCTTAGGGTAAGGAAAGCGGATGGCTACACCTTC
>NA|TRBJ2-3|TRBV20-1|NA
CSADSTSLTRSADTQYF
TGCAGTGCTGATTCCACTAGCTTGACGCGAAGCGCAGATACGCAGTATTTT
>few|TRBJ2-1|TRBV7-8|NA
CASSRPASRLNSYNEQFF
TGTGCCAGCAGCAGGCCCGCAAGTCGATTGAACTCCTACAATGAGCAGTTCTTC
>few|TRBJ2-7|TRBV20-1|NA
CSASHPVEQYF
TGCAGTGCTAGTCACCCCGTCGAGCAGTACTTC
>NA|TRBJ2-5|TRBV2|NA
CASNGFETQYF
TGTGCCAGCAATGGATTCGAGACCCAGTACTTC
>NA|TRBJ2-3|TRBV5-5|TRBD2
CASSLPLAATDTQYF
TGTGCCAGCAGCTTGCCCCTAGCGGCCACAGATACGCAGTATTTT
>few|TRBJ2-3|TRBV28|TRBD2
CASRAGGRQRYTQYF
TGTGCCAGCAGGGCGGGGGGACGCCAGAGGTATACGCAGTATTTT
>NA|TRBJ1-2|TRBV10-3|NA
CAISELAGVAGGYTF
TGTGCCATCAGTGAGTTGGCAGGGGTTGCTGGAGGCTACACCTTC
>NA|TRBJ2-1|TRBV20-1|NA
CSARDGAALQFF
TGCAGTGCTAGGGACGGGGCGGCATTACAGTTCTTC
>NA|TRBJ1-4|TRBV11-2|NA
CASSFNVGGNEKLFF
TGTGCCAGCAGCTTCAACGTGGGGGGTAATGAAAAACTGTTTTTT
>once|TRBJ1-1|TRBV20-1|NA
CSAWGYQNTEAFF
TGCAGTGCCTGGGGGTATCAGAACACTGAAGCTTTCTTT
>NA|TRBJ2-2|TRBV7-2|NA
CASSLVGGITGELFF
TGTGCCAGCAGCTTAGTAGGCGGGATCACCGGGGAGCTGTTTTTT
>few|TRBJ2-7|TRBV6-6|TRBD1
CASSYLGDRAHEQYF
TGTGCCAGCAGTTATTTGGGAGACAGGGCCCACGAGCAGTACTTC
>NA|TRBJ2-3|TRBV5-1|NA
CASSLRDTTDTQYF
TGCGCCAGCAGCCTCCGGGACACCACAGATACGCAGTATTTT
>few|TRBJ2-7|TRBV18|TRBD1
CASSRTGANEQYF
TGTGCCAGCTCCCGGACAGGGGCCAACGAGCAGTACTTC
>NA|TRBJ1-5|TRBV24-1|TRBD1
CATSDPRTGECQPQHF
TGTGCCACCAGTGACCCGCGGACAGGGGAATGTCAGCCCCAGCATTTT
>NA|TRBJ1-2|TRBV4-3|NA
CASSQPPRGGYTF
TGCGCCAGCAGCCAACCGCCGCGGGGAGGCTACACCTTC
>NA|TRBJ2-1|TRBV7-9|NA
CASSTRAPVTFNEQFF
TGTGCCAGCAGCACCCGCGCACCCGTCACGTTCAATGAGCAGTTCTTC
>NA|TRBJ2-5|TRBV5-6|TRBD1
CASSLGTGTAQETQYF
TGTGCCAGCAGCTTGGGGACCGGGACAGCCCAAGAGACCCAGTACTTC
>few|TRBJ2-5|TRBV28|NA
CASSSWGKETQYF
TGTGCCAGCAGTTCGTGGGGAAAGGAGACCCAGTACTTC
>once|TRBJ1-3|TRBV7-9|TRBD1
CASSTPRQGGSGNTIYF
TGTGCCAGCAGCACGCCCAGACAGGGGGGCTCTGGAAACACCATATATTTT
>many|TRBJ2-1|TRBV11-3|TRBD2
CASSSLAGGLDEQFF
TGTGCCAGCAGCTCACTAGCGGGGGGGCTAGATGAGCAGTTCTTC